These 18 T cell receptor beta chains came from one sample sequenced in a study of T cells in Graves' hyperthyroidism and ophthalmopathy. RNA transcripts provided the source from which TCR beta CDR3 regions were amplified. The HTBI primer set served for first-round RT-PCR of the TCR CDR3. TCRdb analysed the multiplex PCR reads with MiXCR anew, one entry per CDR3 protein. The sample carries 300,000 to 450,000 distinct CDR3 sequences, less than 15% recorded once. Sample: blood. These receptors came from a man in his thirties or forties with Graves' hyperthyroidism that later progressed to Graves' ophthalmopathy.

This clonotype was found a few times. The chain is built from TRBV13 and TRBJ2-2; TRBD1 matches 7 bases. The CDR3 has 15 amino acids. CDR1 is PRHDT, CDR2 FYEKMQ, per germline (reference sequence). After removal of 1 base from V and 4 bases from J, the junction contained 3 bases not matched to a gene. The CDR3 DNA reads TGTGCCAGCAGCTTAGCACAGGGGATCACCGGGGAGCTGTTTTTT. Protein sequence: CASSLAQGITGELFF.

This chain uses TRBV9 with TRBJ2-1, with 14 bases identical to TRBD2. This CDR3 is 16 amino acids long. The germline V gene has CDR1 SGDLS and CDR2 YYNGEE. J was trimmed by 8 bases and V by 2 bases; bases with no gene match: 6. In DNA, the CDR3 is TGTGCCAGCAGCGTGGGACTAGCGGGGGCCCTGGATGAGCAGTTCTTC. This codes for CASSVGLAGALDEQFF.

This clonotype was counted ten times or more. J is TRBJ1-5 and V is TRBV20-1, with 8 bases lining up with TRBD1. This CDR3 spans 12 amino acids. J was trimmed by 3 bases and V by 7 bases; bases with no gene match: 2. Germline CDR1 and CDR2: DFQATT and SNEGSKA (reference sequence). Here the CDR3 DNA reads TGCAGTGGACAGGGGCCCAATCAGCCCCAGCATTTT. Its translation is CSGQGPNQPQHF.

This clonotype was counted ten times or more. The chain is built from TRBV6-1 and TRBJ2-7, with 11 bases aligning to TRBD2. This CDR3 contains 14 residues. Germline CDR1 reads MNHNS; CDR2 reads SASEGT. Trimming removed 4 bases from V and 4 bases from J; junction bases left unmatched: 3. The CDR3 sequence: CASSGASGGYEQYF. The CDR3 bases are TGTGCCAGCAGTGGGGCTAGCGGGGGGTACGAGCAGTACTTC.

CDR3 DNA sequence: TGCAGTGCTAGAGAAGGGAAGCTATCTGGCTACACCTTC. This encodes CSAREGKLSGYTF. This sequence joins TRBV20-1 and TRBJ1-2; no clear D gene. The germline V gene encodes CDR1 DFQATT and CDR2 SNEGSKA (reference sequence). The V end was cut by 0 bases, the J end by 7 bases, with 12 bases between. The CDR3 length is 13 residues.

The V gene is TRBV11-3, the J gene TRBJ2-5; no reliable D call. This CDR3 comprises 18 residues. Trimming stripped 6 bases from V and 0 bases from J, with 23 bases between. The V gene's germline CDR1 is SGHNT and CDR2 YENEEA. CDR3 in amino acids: CASRPSPGSPKHQETQYF. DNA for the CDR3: TGTGCCAGCAGACCAAGTCCGGGCTCCCCTAAACACCAAGAGACCCAGTACTTC.

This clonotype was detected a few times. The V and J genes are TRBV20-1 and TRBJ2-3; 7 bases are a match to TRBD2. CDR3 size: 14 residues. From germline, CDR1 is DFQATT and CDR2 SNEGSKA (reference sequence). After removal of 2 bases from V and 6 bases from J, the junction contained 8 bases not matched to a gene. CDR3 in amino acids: CSARQAGSLDTQYF. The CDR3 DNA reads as TGCAGTGCTAGACAAGCGGGGAGTCTGGATACGCAGTATTTT.

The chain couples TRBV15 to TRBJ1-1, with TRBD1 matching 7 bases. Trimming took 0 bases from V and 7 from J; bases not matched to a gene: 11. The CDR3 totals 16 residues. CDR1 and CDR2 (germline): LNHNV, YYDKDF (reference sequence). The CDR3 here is CATSRDPGTGDGEAFF. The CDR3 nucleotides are TGTGCCACCAGCAGAGATCCCGGAACAGGGGATGGTGAAGCTTTCTTT.

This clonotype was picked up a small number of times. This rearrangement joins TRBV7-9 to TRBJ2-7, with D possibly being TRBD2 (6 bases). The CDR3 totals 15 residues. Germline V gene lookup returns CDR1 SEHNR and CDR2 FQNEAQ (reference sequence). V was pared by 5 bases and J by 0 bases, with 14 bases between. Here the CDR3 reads CASSPEGTNSYEQYF. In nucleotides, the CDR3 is TGTGCCAGCAGCCCGGAGGGGACCAACTCCTACGAGCAGTACTTC. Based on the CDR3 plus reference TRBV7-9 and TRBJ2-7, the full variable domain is DTGVSQNPRHKITKRGQNVTFRCDPISEHNRLYWYRQTLGQGPEFLTYFQNEAQLEKSRLLSDRFSAERPKGSFSTLEIQRTEQGDSAMYLCASSPEGTNSYEQYFGPGTRLTVT.

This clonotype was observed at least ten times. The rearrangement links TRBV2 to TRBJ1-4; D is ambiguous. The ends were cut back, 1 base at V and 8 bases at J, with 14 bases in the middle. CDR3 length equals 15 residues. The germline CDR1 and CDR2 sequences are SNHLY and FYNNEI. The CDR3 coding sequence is TGTGCCAGCAGTGAAGGTCTTATTTGGCCCGAAAAACTGTTTTTT. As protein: CASSEGLIWPEKLFF.

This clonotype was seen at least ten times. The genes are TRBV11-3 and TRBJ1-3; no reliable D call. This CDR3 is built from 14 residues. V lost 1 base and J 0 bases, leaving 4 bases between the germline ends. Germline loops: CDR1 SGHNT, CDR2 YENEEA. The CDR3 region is CASSLAVSGNTIYF. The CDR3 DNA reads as TGTGCCAGCAGCTTAGCAGTCTCTGGAAACACCATATATTTT.

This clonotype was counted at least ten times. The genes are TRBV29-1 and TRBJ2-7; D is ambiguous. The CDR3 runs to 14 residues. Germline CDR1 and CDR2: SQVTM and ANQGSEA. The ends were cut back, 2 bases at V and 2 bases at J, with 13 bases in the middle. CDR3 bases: TGCAGCGTTGAATTAGTGGGCAGCGCCTACGAGCAGTACTTC. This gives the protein CSVELVGSAYEQYF.

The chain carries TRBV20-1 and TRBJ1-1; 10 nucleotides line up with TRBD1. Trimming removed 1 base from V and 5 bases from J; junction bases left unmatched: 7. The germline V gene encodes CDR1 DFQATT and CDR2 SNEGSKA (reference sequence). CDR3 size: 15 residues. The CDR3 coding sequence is TGCAGTGCTAGAGCCCGACAGGGGGCAGATACTGAAGCTTTCTTT. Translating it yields CSARARQGADTEAFF.

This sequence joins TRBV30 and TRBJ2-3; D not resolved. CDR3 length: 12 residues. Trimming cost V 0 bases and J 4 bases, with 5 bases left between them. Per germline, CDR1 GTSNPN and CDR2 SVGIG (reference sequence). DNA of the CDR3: TGTGCCTGGAGTGTACGAGCAGATACGCAGTATTTT. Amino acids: CAWSVRADTQYF.

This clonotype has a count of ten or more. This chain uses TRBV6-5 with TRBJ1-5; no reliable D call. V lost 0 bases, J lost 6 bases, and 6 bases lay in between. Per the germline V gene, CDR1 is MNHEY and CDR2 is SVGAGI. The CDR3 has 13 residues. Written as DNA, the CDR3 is TGTGCCAGCAGTTACTCTCGGGGTCAGCCCCAGCATTTT. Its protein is CASSYSRGQPQHF.

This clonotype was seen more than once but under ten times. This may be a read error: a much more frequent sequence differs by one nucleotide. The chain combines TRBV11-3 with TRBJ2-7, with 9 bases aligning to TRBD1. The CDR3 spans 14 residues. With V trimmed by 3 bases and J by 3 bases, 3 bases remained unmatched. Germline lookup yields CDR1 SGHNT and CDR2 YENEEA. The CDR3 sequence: CASSFGTGNYEQYF. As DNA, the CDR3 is TGTGCCAGCAGCTTTGGGACAGGGAACTACGAGCAGTACTTC.

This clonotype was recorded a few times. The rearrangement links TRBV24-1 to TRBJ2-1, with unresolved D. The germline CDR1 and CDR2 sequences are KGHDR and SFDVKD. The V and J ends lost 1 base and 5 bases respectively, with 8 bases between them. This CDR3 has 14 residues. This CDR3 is CATSDLNLNNEQFF. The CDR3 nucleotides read TGTGCCACCAGTGATTTAAACCTAAACAATGAGCAGTTCTTC.

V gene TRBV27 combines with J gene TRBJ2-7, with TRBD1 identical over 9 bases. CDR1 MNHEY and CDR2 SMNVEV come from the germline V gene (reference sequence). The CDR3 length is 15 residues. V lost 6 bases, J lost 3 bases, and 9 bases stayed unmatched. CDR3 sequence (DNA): TGTGCCAGCAGGGGAAACCCGACAGGGGGCTACGAGCAGTACTTC. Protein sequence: CASRGNPTGGYEQYF.